This T cell receptor (beta chain) derives from a study of hypomethylating agent response in myelodysplastic syndrome. Sequencing used immunoSEQ multiplex PCR; TCRdb keeps in-frame clones, though not all of them. Of around 5,700 clones listed, roughly 86% are singletons. From germline, CDR1 is WNHNN and CDR2 SYGVQD (reference sequence). The CDR3 length is 14 residues. The junction had 12 bases not matched to a gene; V was cut back by 7 bases and J by 10 bases. The receptor comes from a human donor with myelodysplastic syndrome. Source: bone marrow, taken before or after starting hypomethylating agent treatment for myelodysplastic syndrome (not recorded which). This chain connects TRBV10-1 to TRBJ2-1, with 8 bases matching TRBD2. CDR3 nucleotide sequence: TGCGCCAGCAATGATCATCGGGGGGGGCCCGAGCAGTTCTTC. Protein sequence: CASNDHRGGPEQFF.